These 9 T cell receptor beta chains share one sample of origin, sequenced in a study of T cell repertoires in aging, cancer and after chemotherapy (dated by TCRdb to the late 2010s). Instrument used: Illumina MiSeq. Rearranged TRB sequences spanning V, D and J segments were amplified by multiplex touch-down PCR using a mixed TRB-A/B primer pool. TCRdb reworked the public reads: Q25 trimming with fastp, MiXCR clone assembly, productive beta chains retained. Rows matching on CDR3 protein sequence are summarized as one entry with the most common DNA and genes. Across this sample there are about 2,000 distinct CDR3 sequences, with over 15% seen only once. The top ten clonotypes cover around 20% of the sample. Instead of sorted cells or RNA, genomic DNA extracted from peripheral blood served as the source for amplifying TCR beta rearrangements. Sequences were obtained from blood. These receptors were taken from a human donor with a solid tumor.

This clonotype occurred a few times. The V call is TRBV7-2, the J call TRBJ1-1; D gene uncertain. There are 13 residues in the CDR3. The germline V gene encodes CDR1 SGHTA and CDR2 FQGNSA. Between the trimmed V and J ends, which lost 5 bases and 0 bases, there was a span of 7 bases. The CDR3 is CASSPGMNTEAFF. The CDR3 DNA reads as TGTGCCAGCAGCCCGGGGATGAACACTGAAGCTTTCTTT. The variable domain in full, with the rest retrieved from reference TRBV7-2 and TRBJ1-1, is GAGVSQSPSNKVTEKGKDVELRCDPISGHTALYWYRQSLGQGLEFLIYFQGNSAPDKSGLPSDRFSAERTGGSVSTLTIQRTQQEDSAVYLCASSPGMNTEAFFGQGTRLTVV.

This sequence joins TRBV25-1 and TRBJ2-5, with D possibly matching TRBD1 (5 bases). The CDR3 sequence is 16 residues long. Trimming cost V 7 bases and J 5 bases, with 23 bases left between them. The germline V gene encodes CDR1 MGHDK and CDR2 SYGVNS. The CDR3 DNA sequence: TGTGCCAGCACCTATGGGCCCCAGGGATTTCGGGAGACCCAGTACTTC. Translating it yields CASTYGPQGFRETQYF.

The gene calls are TRBV4-1 and TRBJ1-6; TRBD1 might be the D (5 bases). The V end lost 1 base, the J end lost 0 bases, and 13 bases lay between the germline ends. This CDR3 contains 18 residues. Germline V gives CDR1 MGHRA, CDR2 YSYEKL. The CDR3 DNA sequence: TGCGCCAGCAGCCAAGCTCCCAGGGCGAGCTCCTATAATTCACCCCTCCACTTT. Protein product: CASSQAPRASSYNSPLHF.

Within the sample, this clonotype is medium-sized. The CDR3: CASSSGRASGNTIYF. The CDR3, as DNA: TGTGCCAGCAGCTCGGGACGGGCCTCTGGAAACACCATATATTTT. The V call is TRBV7-6, the J call TRBJ1-3; D might be TRBD1 (5 bases). This CDR3 has 15 amino acids. Per germline, CDR1 SGHVS and CDR2 FNYEAQ. V dropped 4 bases and J dropped 0 bases, with 10 bases sitting between them.

This clonotype was picked up a small number of times. The J gene is TRBJ1-2, the V gene TRBV24-1; D possibly corresponds to TRBD1 (5 bases). Trimming removed 5 bases from V and 5 bases from J, with 5 bases in between. The length of the CDR3 is 11 residues. CDR1 and CDR2 from the germline V gene are KGHDR and SFDVKD. The CDR3 bases are TGTGCCACCAGTGGGGGGTATGGCTACACCTTC. This gives the protein CATSGGYGYTF.

This clonotype rates as medium-sized. V gene TRBV6-5 combines with J gene TRBJ2-1; D not resolved. The V gene's germline CDR1 is MNHEY and CDR2 SVGAGI. Trimming shortened V by 5 bases and J by 8 bases, and 19 bases separated the two germline ends. The CDR3 is 15 residues long. The CDR3 DNA follows: TGTGCCAGCAGTCGACCCCCGAACGATTACTATGAGCAGTTCTTC. As protein: CASSRPPNDYYEQFF.

V gene TRBV6-5 combines with J gene TRBJ2-3; TRBD1 agrees at 8 bases. Germline V CDR1 and CDR2: MNHEY, SVGAGI. CDR3 length: 18 amino acids. The ends lost 0 bases at V and 0 bases at J; junction bases unmatched: 8. CDR3 in DNA: TGTGCCAGCAGTTACTCGAAGTCGGGACAGGAGAGCACAGATACGCAGTATTTT. It specifies CASSYSKSGQESTDTQYF.

This clonotype is medium-sized by share. The chain is built from TRBV12-3 or TRBV12-4 and TRBJ2-2; no firm D call. This CDR3 region has 14 residues. Deletions cut 6 bases from V and 3 bases from J, with 11 bases between. CDR3 residues: CASRSEYHTGELFF. The DNA for the CDR3 is TGTGCCAGCAGATCGGAGTATCACACCGGGGAGCTGTTTTTT.

In its sample, this clonotype is medium-sized (0.01 to 0.1%). V usage is TRBV6-1 and J usage is TRBJ1-5; D possibly corresponds to TRBD1 (5 bases). The CDR3 has 15 amino acids. Per germline, CDR1 MNHNS and CDR2 SASEGT. Trimming removed 7 bases at V and 6 bases at J, with 19 bases between. The DNA for the CDR3 is TGTGCCAGCAATGTCATACAGGAGGGTGGTCAGCCCCAGCATTTT. Translation gives CASNVIQEGGQPQHF.